The subject of this entry is one T cell receptor beta chain. The antigen remains undetermined. V lost 1 base to trimming and J lost 4 bases, with 4 bases between them. The CDR3 is 13 amino acids. In germline, CDR1 is SGHTA, CDR2 FQGTGA. This entry is derived from a study of T cells after yellow fever vaccination. As for the study in general: Preparation of fractions with low cell numbers was performed using SMART-Seq v4 Ultra Low Input.

Overall study findings and caveats: There was a possibility that FACS-sorted repertoires contained abundant clonotypes contaminating from the bulk population. Subsequent booster samples again held most clones from primary vaccination (nearly 98% CD4, 88% CD8). Clonotypes found in both CD4 and CD8 compartments made up a small share.

MiXCR, run by TCRdb on the 5' RACE reads, gives a single entry per CDR3 protein. The sample holds approximately 610,000 distinct CDR3 sequences, approximately 16% seen once. The source was PBMCs, collected 4 to 5 days after the first yellow fever vaccination. The V call is TRBV7-3, the J call TRBJ2-2; D is uncertain. The clonotype comes from a man between 18 and 35 years old who received the YFV17D yellow fever vaccine. The CDR3 DNA follows: TGTGCCAGCAGCTTAAGTACCACCGGGGAGCTGTTTTTT. Its protein product is CASSLSTTGELFF.